This T cell receptor beta chain stems from a study of T cells in Graves' hyperthyroidism and ophthalmopathy. Study-wide results and caveats: Among thyroid clonotypes expanded above 0.001, most also appeared in blood. Prediction of ophthalmopathy progression came a median approximately 7 months pre-onset.

RNA transcripts served as the template for amplifying TCR beta CDR3 regions. First-round RT-PCR of the TCR CDR3 relied on the HTBI primer set. TCRdb redid the calling of the multiplex PCR reads with MiXCR, one entry per CDR3 protein. The sample shows some 270,000 distinct CDR3 sequences, roughly 13% of them seen only once. Graves' hyperthyroidism is called stable when ophthalmopathy does not progress within 18 months. This CDR3 is 16 amino acids long. Germline CDR1 reads MNHNY; CDR2 reads SVGAGI (reference sequence). With 2 bases removed from V and 10 bases from J, the gap between germline ends came to 18 bases. Turning to this clonotype: Its matching antigen is unknown.

This receptor was identified in a woman in her 40s with Graves' hyperthyroidism. The J gene is TRBJ1-6, the V gene TRBV6-6; a weak D match, TRBD1 (5 bases). Sequencing used blood. Here the CDR3 reads CASSYEQAPGSSPLHF. DNA of the CDR3: TGTGCCAGCAGTTACGAACAGGCTCCGGGGAGCTCACCCCTCCACTTT.